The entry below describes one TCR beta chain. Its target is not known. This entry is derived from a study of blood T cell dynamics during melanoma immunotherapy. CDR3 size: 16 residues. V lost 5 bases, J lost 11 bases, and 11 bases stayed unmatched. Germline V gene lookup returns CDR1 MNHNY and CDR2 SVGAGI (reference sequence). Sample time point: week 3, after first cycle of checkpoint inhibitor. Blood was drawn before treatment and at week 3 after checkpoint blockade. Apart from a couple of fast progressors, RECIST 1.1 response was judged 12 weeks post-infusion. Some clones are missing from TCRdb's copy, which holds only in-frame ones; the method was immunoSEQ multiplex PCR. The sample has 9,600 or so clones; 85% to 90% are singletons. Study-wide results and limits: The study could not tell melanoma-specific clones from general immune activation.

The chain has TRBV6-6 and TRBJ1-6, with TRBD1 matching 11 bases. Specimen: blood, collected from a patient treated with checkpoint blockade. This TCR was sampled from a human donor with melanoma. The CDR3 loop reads CASSPIGQGAGPPLHF. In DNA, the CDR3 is TGTGCCAGCAGTCCGATAGGACAGGGGGCAGGGCCACCCCTCCACTTT.